The rows below give T cell receptor beta chains drawn from one sample of a study of blood T cell repertoires in COVID-19. TCRdb's copy holds only in-frame clones and misses some; the assay was immunoSEQ multiplex PCR. The table includes 250,000 or so clones, 84% detected once. Sequenced sample: peripheral blood. All receptors come from a middle-aged woman who had recovered from COVID-19. The CDR3 runs from the conserved cysteine through the conserved F or W. D genes are given only for firm matches. Clone size is stated in some rows and not others, as once, few, many or a class when expanded.

CDR3 DNA: TGTGCCACCAGTGATACTCGACAGGGGCCCACTGGCTATGGCTACACCTTC
CDR3 protein: CATSDTRQGPTGYGYTF
clone size: .
D gene: TRBD1
J gene: TRBJ1-2
V gene: TRBV24-1

CDR3 DNA: TGTGCCAGCAGAGTAGGGGGTCGCAATCAGCCCCAGCATTTT
CDR3 protein: CASRVGGRNQPQHF
clone size: .
D gene: .
J gene: TRBJ1-5
V gene: TRBV2

CDR3 DNA: TGCAGTGCCGGGGGATCCTATGGCTACACCTTC
CDR3 protein: CSAGGSYGYTF
clone size: .
D gene: .
J gene: TRBJ1-2
V gene: TRBV20-1

CDR3 DNA: TGTGCCAGCAGCCCCCAGGGGTACGGCTACACCTTC
CDR3 protein: CASSPQGYGYTF
clone size: .
D gene: .
J gene: TRBJ1-2
V gene: TRBV28

CDR3 DNA: TGCGCCAGCAGCTTGGGTGAGGTTAGCAATCAGCCCCAGCATTTT
CDR3 protein: CASSLGEVSNQPQHF
clone size: .
D gene: .
J gene: TRBJ1-5
V gene: TRBV5-1

CDR3 DNA: TGTGCCAGTAGTATGTCTAGCGCGGGGGGGCCGATCGAGCAGTACTTC
CDR3 protein: CASSMSSAGGPIEQYF
clone size: .
D gene: TRBD2
J gene: TRBJ2-7
V gene: TRBV19

CDR3 DNA: TGTGCCAGCAGTGAAGAAAGAGGGGGCACTGAAGCTTTCTTT
CDR3 protein: CASSEERGGTEAFF
clone size: .
D gene: .
J gene: TRBJ1-1
V gene: TRBV2

CDR3 DNA: TGTGCCAGCAGTCTACGGTACGAGCAGTACTTC
CDR3 protein: CASSLRYEQYF
clone size: .
D gene: .
J gene: TRBJ2-7
V gene: TRBV28

CDR3 DNA: TGTGCCAGCAGCCGCGGGAAGGAGGGGCCGAACACCGGGGAGCTGTTTTTT
CDR3 protein: CASSRGKEGPNTGELFF
clone size: .
D gene: .
J gene: TRBJ2-2
V gene: TRBV4-2

CDR3 DNA: TGTGCCACCAGTGATCTCTCAGGGTCCGGGGAGCTGTTTTTT
CDR3 protein: CATSDLSGSGELFF
clone size: .
D gene: .
J gene: TRBJ2-2
V gene: TRBV24-1

CDR3 DNA: TGTGCCAGCAGTTTCAGGGCAATACTCAATCAGCCCCAGCATTTT
CDR3 protein: CASSFRAILNQPQHF
clone size: .
D gene: .
J gene: TRBJ1-5
V gene: TRBV28

CDR3 DNA: TGTGCCAGCAGCTTATTCGGCCCGCGGGAGACCCAGTACTTC
CDR3 protein: CASSLFGPRETQYF
clone size: .
D gene: .
J gene: TRBJ2-5
V gene: TRBV11-3

CDR3 DNA: TGTGCCAGTAGTATGGGACTGGGCTACGAGCAGTACTTC
CDR3 protein: CASSMGLGYEQYF
clone size: .
D gene: .
J gene: TRBJ2-7
V gene: TRBV19

CDR3 DNA: TGTGCCAGCAGCTTAGAGCACAGGAGGGACTCACCCCTCCACTTT
CDR3 protein: CASSLEHRRDSPLHF
clone size: .
D gene: .
J gene: TRBJ1-6
V gene: TRBV7-9

CDR3 DNA: TGTGCCTGGAGTTCGACAGAAAATCAGCCCCAGCATTTT
CDR3 protein: CAWSSTENQPQHF
clone size: .
D gene: .
J gene: TRBJ1-5
V gene: TRBV30

CDR3 DNA: TGTGCCAGCAGTTATTCAGTTAATGAAAAACTGTTTTTT
CDR3 protein: CASSYSVNEKLFF
clone size: .
D gene: .
J gene: TRBJ1-4
V gene: TRBV6-5

CDR3 DNA: TGTGCCAGCAGCTCAACTGGGGGGTCGGGCTCCTACGAGCAGTACTTC
CDR3 protein: CASSSTGGSGSYEQYF
clone size: .
D gene: .
J gene: TRBJ2-7
V gene: TRBV5-5

CDR3 DNA: TGCAGTGCTAGTTCGGGGTTATCGAACACCGGGGAGCTGTTTTTT
CDR3 protein: CSASSGLSNTGELFF
clone size: .
D gene: .
J gene: TRBJ2-2
V gene: TRBV20-1

CDR3 DNA: TGTGCCAGCAGCGAACAGAGCTCCTCTGGGGCCAACGTCCTGACTTTC
CDR3 protein: CASSEQSSSGANVLTF
clone size: .
D gene: .
J gene: TRBJ2-6
V gene: TRBV9

CDR3 DNA: TGTGCCAGCAGCGTAGGTTTGTCTGGGAGCCGGGGCGGGGAGCTGTTTTTT
CDR3 protein: CASSVGLSGSRGGELFF
clone size: .
D gene: .
J gene: TRBJ2-2
V gene: TRBV9

CDR3 DNA: TGTGCCAGCAGCACCGGGACAGAGATAACAACTAACTATGGCTACACCTTC
CDR3 protein: CASSTGTEITTNYGYTF
clone size: once
D gene: TRBD1
J gene: TRBJ1-2
V gene: TRBV5-4

CDR3 DNA: TGTGCCAGTAGTATGGGGGGGCTAGGCGTGGAGACCCAGTACTTC
CDR3 protein: CASSMGGLGVETQYF
clone size: .
D gene: .
J gene: TRBJ2-5
V gene: TRBV19

CDR3 DNA: TGTGCCTGGAGGGCTTCAGGGGGTAAGAACGAGCAGTACTTC
CDR3 protein: CAWRASGGKNEQYF
clone size: .
D gene: TRBD1
J gene: TRBJ2-7
V gene: TRBV30

CDR3 DNA: TGTGCCAGCAGCGATCTGCGCACTGAAGCTTTCTTT
CDR3 protein: CASSDLRTEAFF
clone size: many
D gene: .
J gene: TRBJ1-1
V gene: TRBV27

CDR3 DNA: TGTGCCAGCAGCGCCTTAGTGGGACACCCTGAAAAACTGTTTTTT
CDR3 protein: CASSALVGHPEKLFF
clone size: .
D gene: .
J gene: TRBJ1-4
V gene: TRBV11-2

CDR3 DNA: TGTGCCAGCAGTTTGCCGGGACTGGAGCAGTTCTTC
CDR3 protein: CASSLPGLEQFF
clone size: .
D gene: .
J gene: TRBJ2-1
V gene: TRBV28

CDR3 DNA: TGCGCCAGCAGCCTAAGCCCCGGACAGCTTAATGAAAAACTGTTTTTT
CDR3 protein: CASSLSPGQLNEKLFF
clone size: few
D gene: .
J gene: TRBJ1-4
V gene: TRBV4-1

CDR3 DNA: TGTGCCAGCAAGGACAGGGAGGTGAATGAGCAGTTCTTC
CDR3 protein: CASKDREVNEQFF
clone size: .
D gene: TRBD1
J gene: TRBJ2-1
V gene: TRBV2

CDR3 DNA: TGTGCCAGCAGGAACAGGGCGAACACTGAAGCTTTCTTT
CDR3 protein: CASRNRANTEAFF
clone size: .
D gene: .
J gene: TRBJ1-1
V gene: TRBV6-5

CDR3 DNA: TGTGCCAGCAGCCAAGATCGTGGGGGGGGTTACGAGCAGTACTTC
CDR3 protein: CASSQDRGGGYEQYF
clone size: .
D gene: TRBD2
J gene: TRBJ2-7
V gene: TRBV4-2

CDR3 DNA: TGTGCCACGGGTTACGGCAATCAGCCCCAGCATTTT
CDR3 protein: CATGYGNQPQHF
clone size: .
D gene: .
J gene: TRBJ1-5
V gene: TRBV7-2

CDR3 DNA: TGTGCCAGTAGTTTCCTGACAGGGGGTCGAGAGACCCAGTACTTC
CDR3 protein: CASSFLTGGRETQYF
clone size: .
D gene: TRBD1
J gene: TRBJ2-5
V gene: TRBV19

CDR3 DNA: TGTGCCATCAGTGAGGGACAGGTGGCGAGCGAGCAGTACTTC
CDR3 protein: CAISEGQVASEQYF
clone size: .
D gene: TRBD1
J gene: TRBJ2-7
V gene: TRBV10-3

CDR3 DNA: TGTGCCAGCAGTGACTTCCGGGACAGCCAGGGCTACACCTTC
CDR3 protein: CASSDFRDSQGYTF
clone size: .
D gene: TRBD1
J gene: TRBJ1-2
V gene: TRBV25-1

CDR3 DNA: TGTGCCAGCAGCTTAGAGGGGCGTGAGCAGTTCTTC
CDR3 protein: CASSLEGREQFF
clone size: .
D gene: .
J gene: TRBJ2-1
V gene: TRBV7-6

CDR3 DNA: TGCGCCAGCAGCCAAGCCCCCTTCCGGGACAGGGGGAATGAAAAACTGTTTTTT
CDR3 protein: CASSQAPFRDRGNEKLFF
clone size: .
D gene: TRBD1
J gene: TRBJ1-4
V gene: TRBV4-1

CDR3 DNA: TGTGCCAGCGCCCGAGGGACTAGCGGCTACGAGCAGTACTTC
CDR3 protein: CASARGTSGYEQYF
clone size: .
D gene: TRBD2
J gene: TRBJ2-7
V gene: TRBV7-9

CDR3 DNA: TGTGCCAGCAGCTTAATGGCAGGCCGCTACACCTTC
CDR3 protein: CASSLMAGRYTF
clone size: .
D gene: .
J gene: TRBJ1-2
V gene: TRBV7-2

CDR3 DNA: TGTGCCAGCAGCTCTAACTCGGGACAGGGGGCTAACGAGCAGTACTTC
CDR3 protein: CASSSNSGQGANEQYF
clone size: .
D gene: TRBD1
J gene: TRBJ2-7
V gene: TRBV7-9

CDR3 DNA: TGTGCCAGCAGCCAGGGGGCCTCTGGGACCTACGAGCAGTACTTC
CDR3 protein: CASSQGASGTYEQYF
clone size: .
D gene: .
J gene: TRBJ2-7
V gene: TRBV4-2

CDR3 DNA: TGTGCCAGCAGCCCCCGGCCGGAGTCAACCTACGAGCAGTACTTC
CDR3 protein: CASSPRPESTYEQYF
clone size: .
D gene: .
J gene: TRBJ2-7
V gene: TRBV3-1/TRBV3-2

CDR3 DNA: TGTGCCAGCAGTTTGATAGCGGGGGACACCGGGGAGCTGTTTTTT
CDR3 protein: CASSLIAGDTGELFF
clone size: .
D gene: TRBD2
J gene: TRBJ2-2
V gene: TRBV6-5

CDR3 DNA: TGTGCCAGCAGTTTAGTCAGGGCGAACTATGGCTACACCTTC
CDR3 protein: CASSLVRANYGYTF
clone size: .
D gene: .
J gene: TRBJ1-2
V gene: TRBV28

CDR3 DNA: TGTGCCAGCAGTGTAGGGGGCCCACGCACAGATACGCAGTATTTT
CDR3 protein: CASSVGGPRTDTQYF
clone size: .
D gene: TRBD1
J gene: TRBJ2-3
V gene: TRBV28

CDR3 DNA: TGTGCCACCTTGGACAGGGAAAGCACTGGGGCCAACGTCCTGACTTTC
CDR3 protein: CATLDRESTGANVLTF
clone size: .
D gene: TRBD1
J gene: TRBJ2-6
V gene: TRBV2

CDR3 DNA: TGTGCCAGCAGCTTAGTCCTCTACCCCCCCGGGGAGCTGTTTTTT
CDR3 protein: CASSLVLYPPGELFF
clone size: .
D gene: .
J gene: TRBJ2-2
V gene: TRBV7-2

CDR3 DNA: TGTGCCAGCAGCTTTGAACAGGGGAGCGGCTACACCTTC
CDR3 protein: CASSFEQGSGYTF
clone size: .
D gene: TRBD1
J gene: TRBJ1-2
V gene: TRBV7-9

CDR3 DNA: TGTGCCAGCACCCAAGGACGGGATAACTATGGCTACACCTTC
CDR3 protein: CASTQGRDNYGYTF
clone size: .
D gene: .
J gene: TRBJ1-2
V gene: TRBV2

CDR3 DNA: TGTGCCAGCAGGTACGGGACAGCAAATTCACCCCTCCACTTT
CDR3 protein: CASRYGTANSPLHF
clone size: few
D gene: TRBD1
J gene: TRBJ1-6
V gene: TRBV27

CDR3 DNA: TGCGCCAGCAGCCCTAGAGGGTATAGCAATCAGCCCCAGCATTTT
CDR3 protein: CASSPRGYSNQPQHF
clone size: .
D gene: .
J gene: TRBJ1-5
V gene: TRBV4-1

CDR3 DNA: TGTGCCAGCAGGGCCCCCGGGGATACGCAGTATTTT
CDR3 protein: CASRAPGDTQYF
clone size: .
D gene: .
J gene: TRBJ2-3
V gene: TRBV5-6

CDR3 DNA: TGCGCCAGCAGTTTCGGGACAGGGGCTGGAAACACCATATATTTT
CDR3 protein: CASSFGTGAGNTIYF
clone size: .
D gene: TRBD1
J gene: TRBJ1-3
V gene: TRBV5-1

CDR3 DNA: TGCGCCAGCAGCTTGGAGGGACAGGGGGACGTGCAGTACTTC
CDR3 protein: CASSLEGQGDVQYF
clone size: .
D gene: TRBD1
J gene: TRBJ2-7
V gene: TRBV5-1

CDR3 DNA: TGTGCCATCAGTGAGAGACAGGGGTCGGTCACTGAAGCTTTCTTT
CDR3 protein: CAISERQGSVTEAFF
clone size: few
D gene: TRBD1
J gene: TRBJ1-1
V gene: TRBV10-3

CDR3 DNA: TGTGCCAGCAGTTCGACAGGGTCCATTCAGTACTTC
CDR3 protein: CASSSTGSIQYF
clone size: .
D gene: TRBD1
J gene: TRBJ2-4
V gene: TRBV6-5

CDR3 DNA: TGCGCCAGCAGCCCCGCTGCTAGCGGGGGGTCCAGCATCACAGATACGCAGTATTTT
CDR3 protein: CASSPAASGGSSITDTQYF
clone size: .
D gene: TRBD2
J gene: TRBJ2-3
V gene: TRBV5-1

CDR3 DNA: TGTGCCAGCAGATTAAGGGGTAACTATGGCTACACCTTC
CDR3 protein: CASRLRGNYGYTF
clone size: once
D gene: .
J gene: TRBJ1-2
V gene: TRBV5-4

CDR3 DNA: TGTGCCAGCAGTAGTCGGTTCTCCGAGCAGTACTTC
CDR3 protein: CASSSRFSEQYF
clone size: .
D gene: .
J gene: TRBJ2-7
V gene: TRBV28

CDR3 DNA: TGCAGCGTTGAAGATCTGGGCAGCTCTGGAAACACCATATATTTT
CDR3 protein: CSVEDLGSSGNTIYF
clone size: .
D gene: .
J gene: TRBJ1-3
V gene: TRBV29-1

CDR3 DNA: TGTGCCAGCAGCTTAAGGGGTAGCACAGATACGCAGTATTTT
CDR3 protein: CASSLRGSTDTQYF
clone size: .
D gene: .
J gene: TRBJ2-3
V gene: TRBV5-6